The 28 T cell receptor beta chains given below trace back to one sample, sequenced in a study of blood T cell repertoires in COVID-19. Data came from immunoSEQ multiplex PCR; TCRdb stores just in-frame clones and leaves some out. The data contain roughly 320,000 clones, more than 80% of them singletons. Sample: peripheral blood. The receptor source for this set is a woman aged 50 to 60 with COVID-19, enrolled during active disease.

J is TRBJ2-5 and V is TRBV15, with 12 bases aligning to TRBD2. CDR1 is LNHNV, CDR2 YYDKDF, per germline (reference sequence). The CDR3 is 15 residues long. The junction had 2 bases not matched to a gene; V was cut back by 2 bases and J by 4 bases. For the CDR3, the DNA is TGTGCCACCAGCAGATCGGGACTAGCGGGAGAGACCCAGTACTTC. This sequence encodes CATSRSGLAGETQYF.

This chain links TRBV2 with TRBJ1-5; the match to TRBD1 covers 9 bases. There are 15 residues in the CDR3. Trimming cost V 5 bases and J 3 bases; bases outside gene matches: 5. CDR1 and CDR2 (germline): SNHLY, FYNNEI. The CDR3 reads CASSRDRVSNQPQHF. CDR3 nucleotides: TGTGCCAGCAGTCGGGACAGGGTTTCCAATCAGCCCCAGCATTTT. Full variable domain (outside the CDR3, taken from reference TRBV2 and TRBJ1-5): EPEVTQTPSHQVTQMGQEVILRCVPISNHLYFYWYRQILGQKVEFLVSFYNNEISEKSEIFDDQFSVERPDGSNFTLKIRSTKLEDSAMYFCASSRDRVSNQPQHFGDGTRLSIL.

This chain joins TRBV6-2 or TRBV6-3 and TRBJ1-1, with 7 bases that match TRBD1. The CDR3 is 15 amino acids. Losses at the gene ends were 5 bases for V and 3 bases for J; bases not matched to a gene: 9. Per the germline V gene, CDR1 is MNHEY and CDR2 is SVGEGT. CDR3 protein: CASSARGLRYTEAFF. DNA for the CDR3: TGTGCCAGCAGTGCGAGGGGGCTTCGGTACACTGAAGCTTTCTTT.

In this sample, this clone turned up a few times. The chain is built from TRBV24-1 and TRBJ1-5; D ambiguous. In germline, CDR1 is KGHDR, CDR2 SFDVKD. V was shortened by 2 bases and J by 11 bases, with 12 bases between the two germline ends. The CDR3 loop spans 13 amino acids. For the CDR3, the DNA is TGTGCCACCAGTGATTATGGGCGCGGGGCCCAGCATTTT. It specifies CATSDYGRGAQHF.

The CDR3 sequence is CASSLDGDGYTF. In nucleotides, the CDR3 is TGTGCCAGCAGTTTAGACGGGGATGGCTACACCTTC. The chain has TRBV12-3 or TRBV12-4 and TRBJ1-2; D gene unclear. The CDR3 spans 12 residues. V dropped 1 base and J dropped 6 bases, with 6 bases sitting between them.

The chain recombines TRBV19 with TRBJ1-3; D is unresolved. CDR1 is LNHDA, CDR2 SQIVND, per germline (reference sequence). V lost 7 bases and J 4 bases, leaving 17 bases between the germline ends. The CDR3 totals 15 residues. The CDR3 DNA follows: TGTGCCAGTACCAATCACAGACCCGGCGGAAACACCATATATTTT. Amino acids: CASTNHRPGGNTIYF. Full variable domain (rest looked up from reference TRBV19 and TRBJ1-3): DGGITQSPKYLFRKEGQNVTLSCEQNLNHDAMYWYRQDPGQGLRLIYYSQIVNDFQKGDIAEGYSVSREKKESFPLTVTSAQKNPTAFYLCASTNHRPGGNTIYFGEGSWLTVV.

The V call is TRBV7-2, the J call TRBJ2-7; D gene unclear. The ends were cut back, 5 bases at V and 5 bases at J, with 19 bases in the middle. Germline CDR1 is SGHTA and CDR2 is FQGNSA. The CDR3 is 15 amino acids. The CDR3, as DNA: TGTGCCAGCAGCCCTAGGCCCCTAAGTTTGGACGAGCAGTACTTC. This translates into CASSPRPLSLDEQYF.

The rearrangement links TRBV9 to TRBJ2-1; 13 nucleotides agree with TRBD2. Trimming at V came to 3 bases and at J to 2 bases, leaving 11 bases not matched to a gene. Germline lookup yields CDR1 SGDLS and CDR2 YYNGEE. The CDR3 has 19 amino acids. For the CDR3, the DNA is TGTGCCAGCAGCGCCGGGACTAGCGGGAAGATAGTCGCCTACAATGAGCAGTTCTTC. Its translation is CASSAGTSGKIVAYNEQFF.

The chain employs TRBV7-2 and TRBJ2-7; D might be TRBD2 (5 bases). V dropped 5 bases and J dropped 2 bases, with 16 bases sitting between them. The CDR3 contains 15 residues. In germline, CDR1 is SGHTA, CDR2 FQGNSA. CDR3 coding DNA: TGTGCCAGCAGCAATAGCGTCCAAGGAGCCTACGAGCAGTACTTC. Translation: CASSNSVQGAYEQYF. Looking up the rest from reference TRBV7-2 and TRBJ2-7 gives the full variable domain: GAGVSQSPSNKVTEKGKDVELRCDPISGHTALYWYRQSLGQGLEFLIYFQGNSAPDKSGLPSDRFSAERTGGSVSTLTIQRTQQEDSAVYLCASSNSVQGAYEQYFGPGTRLTVT.

This clone was seen a handful of times. The chain recombines TRBV3-1 (or the pseudogene TRBV3-2) with TRBJ1-1; no definite D call. There are 14 residues in the CDR3. Trimming cost V 4 bases and J 5 bases, with 14 bases left between them. Germline assignment: CDR1 LGHDT and CDR2 YNNKEL (reference sequence). CDR3 protein: CASSPSRERTEAFF. CDR3 sequence (DNA): TGTGCCAGCAGCCCGTCGCGGGAAAGGACTGAAGCTTTCTTT.

This clone was seen a few times. V and J are TRBV5-6 and TRBJ1-2; 8 bases are shared with TRBD1. The trim removed 2 bases at V and 4 bases at J, leaving 7 bases unmatched. This CDR3 is 15 amino acids long. Germline values: CDR1 SGHDT, CDR2 YYEEEE. DNA for the CDR3: TGTGCCAGCAGCTTTAACAGGGGGGCTATCTATGGCTACACCTTC. Its protein is CASSFNRGAIYGYTF.

This chain uses TRBV29-1 with TRBJ2-1, with D perhaps TRBD1 (6 bases). Trimming removed 5 bases from V and 10 bases from J, with 12 bases in between. The germline gives CDR1 SQVTM, CDR2 ANQGSEA. The CDR3 loop spans 11 amino acids. CDR3 coding DNA: TGCAGCGTTCTTAGGGGGATGGAGCAGTTCTTC. Protein: CSVLRGMEQFF.

The V gene is TRBV12-3 or TRBV12-4, the J gene TRBJ2-7; tentative D call: TRBD2 (5 bases). Trimming took 5 bases from V and 6 from J, leaving 8 bases between them. CDR3 length: 11 amino acids. CDR3 nucleotides: TGTGCCAGCAGTACTAGACTCGAGCAGTACTTC. Encoded protein: CASSTRLEQYF.

The rearrangement joins TRBV10-2 to TRBJ2-7; 7 nucleotides line up with TRBD2. Trimming removed 6 bases from V and 0 bases from J; junction bases left unmatched: 8. The length of the CDR3 is 15 residues. Germline V gene sequence: CDR1 WSHSY, CDR2 SAAADI. This CDR3 reads CASSEEAGASYEQYF. The CDR3 nucleotides are TGCGCCAGCAGCGAGGAGGCGGGAGCCTCCTACGAGCAGTACTTC.

The chain joins TRBV2 to TRBJ1-5; D is unclear. The V and J ends lost 6 bases and 0 bases respectively, with 6 bases between them. Germline CDR1 reads SNHLY; CDR2 reads FYNNEI. CDR3 size: 13 residues. CDR3 in DNA: TGTGCCAGCAGGCGAGTTAGCAATCAGCCCCAGCATTTT. It encodes CASRRVSNQPQHF.

This chain connects TRBV19 to TRBJ2-1; the D gene is possibly TRBD2 (5 bases). The CDR3 contains 15 residues. Germline V gene sequence: CDR1 LNHDA, CDR2 SQIVND (reference sequence). Trimming took off 3 bases at V and 4 bases at J, with 13 bases between the two ends. The CDR3 sequence: CASSIGVGSYNEQFF. The CDR3 DNA sequence: TGTGCCAGTAGTATCGGGGTTGGTAGTTACAATGAGCAGTTCTTC.

V is TRBV24-1 and J is TRBJ2-1, with 8 bases that match TRBD1. The CDR3 extends over 14 amino acids. Per germline, CDR1 KGHDR and CDR2 SFDVKD. The ends lost 4 bases at V and 7 bases at J; junction bases unmatched: 5. As DNA, the CDR3 is TGTGCCACCAGTGACCGGACAGGGAGGAATGAGCAGTTCTTC. This translates into CATSDRTGRNEQFF.

V gene TRBV9 combines with J gene TRBJ1-2, with 11 bases fitting TRBD1. V lost 1 base and J lost 5; bases outside the gene matches: 13. CDR1 is SGDLS and CDR2 is YYNGEE in the germline V gene. The CDR3 is made up of 18 amino acids. CDR3 coding DNA: TGTGCCAGCAGCGTAACCCGGACAGGGGGCCGAGGGGAGTATGGCTACACCTTC. This codes for CASSVTRTGGRGEYGYTF. The complete variable domain, with remaining parts taken from reference TRBV9 and TRBJ1-2, reads DSGVTQTPKHLITATGQRVTLRCSPRSGDLSVYWYQQSLDQGLQFLIQYYNGEERAKGNILERFSAQQFPDLHSELNLSSLELGDSALYFCASSVTRTGGRGEYGYTFGSGTRLTVV.

J is TRBJ2-7 and V is TRBV27, with 8 bases fitting TRBD2. Germline CDR1 reads MNHEY; CDR2 reads SMNVEV (reference sequence). The CDR3 covers 14 residues. V shed 4 bases, J shed 4 bases, and the junction held 6 bases outside the gene matches. The CDR3 sequence is CASSYAGGAYEQYF. In DNA form, the CDR3 reads TGTGCCAGCAGTTATGCGGGGGGCGCGTACGAGCAGTACTTC.

This sequence joins TRBV19 and TRBJ2-1; 9 bases fit TRBD2. Per germline, CDR1 LNHDA and CDR2 SQIVND (reference sequence). V gave up 5 bases and J gave up 0 bases; unmatched junction bases: 8. The CDR3 extends over 17 amino acids. CDR3: CASSAQGAGGSYNEQFF. The CDR3 nucleotides read TGTGCCAGTAGTGCGCAAGGAGCGGGAGGCTCCTACAATGAGCAGTTCTTC.

The V call is TRBV3-1 (or the pseudogene TRBV3-2), the J call TRBJ1-3; the D gene is possibly TRBD1 (5 bases). CDR3 size: 15 residues. V lost 5 bases, J lost 0 bases, and 11 bases lay in between. Germline assignment: CDR1 LGHDT and CDR2 YNNKEL (reference sequence). The CDR3 nucleotides read TGTGCCAGCAGCACCCGACAGACCTCTGGAAACACCATATATTTT. Translating gives CASSTRQTSGNTIYF.

This sequence joins TRBV18 and TRBJ2-3, with 7 bases lining up with TRBD2. Germline CDR1 is KGHSH and CDR2 is LQKENI. Unmatched junction bases numbered 7, after V lost 6 bases and J lost 4 bases. The CDR3 covers 14 residues. DNA of the CDR3: TGTGCCAGCTCCCTGGGGAGGGAGGCAGATACGCAGTATTTT. Its translation is CASSLGREADTQYF. The variable domain in full, with the rest retrieved from reference TRBV18 and TRBJ2-3, is NAGVMQNPRHLVRRRGQEARLRCSPMKGHSHVYWYRQLPEEGLKFMVYLQKENIIDESGMPKERFSAEFPKEGPSILRIQQVVRGDSAAYFCASSLGREADTQYFGPGTRLTVL.

V gene TRBV29-1 combines with J gene TRBJ1-1; D not resolved. Trimming took off 0 bases at V and 3 bases at J, with 11 bases between the two ends. This CDR3 region has 14 residues. Per the germline V gene, CDR1 is SQVTM and CDR2 is ANQGSEA. The CDR3 region is CSVEDNQRDTEAFF. For the CDR3, the DNA is TGCAGCGTTGAAGATAACCAACGGGACACTGAAGCTTTCTTT.

This rearrangement joins TRBV10-3 to TRBJ2-1; 9 positions agree with TRBD2. The CDR3 length is 15 residues. Trimming cost V 3 bases and J 5 bases; bases outside gene matches: 5. Germline values: CDR1 ENHRY, CDR2 SYGVKD. The CDR3 DNA sequence: TGTGCCATCAGTGATAGCGGGAGACTGAACAATGAGCAGTTCTTC. Residues: CAISDSGRLNNEQFF.

This chain links TRBV12-3 or TRBV12-4 with TRBJ1-2, with 7 bases identical to TRBD1. The CDR3 spans 13 residues. V was pared by 5 bases and J by 7 bases, with 7 bases of the junction left unmatched. For the CDR3, the DNA is TGTGCCAGCAGTCAAGCGGACAGGTTTGGCTACACCTTC. Protein sequence: CASSQADRFGYTF.

This chain connects TRBV3-1 (or the pseudogene TRBV3-2) to TRBJ1-6; D unclear. This CDR3 spans 17 amino acids. Trimming removed 0 bases from V and 0 bases from J, with 9 bases in between. Germline V gives CDR1 LGHDT, CDR2 YNNKEL (reference sequence). CDR3 residues: CASSQDIPSSYNSPLHF. The CDR3 DNA is TGTGCCAGCAGCCAAGATATCCCTAGCTCCTATAATTCACCCCTCCACTTT.

Only one count was recorded for this clone. The chain uses TRBV6-2 or TRBV6-3 and TRBJ2-5; 8 nucleotides agree with TRBD2. Per the germline V gene, CDR1 is MNHEY and CDR2 is SVGEGT. The CDR3 runs 14 residues. Germline trimming cut 0 bases from V and 4 bases from J; bases unmatched to any gene: 1. Written as DNA, the CDR3 is TGTGCCAGCAGTTACTCCAGCGGGAGAGAGACCCAGTACTTC. Amino acids: CASSYSSGRETQYF.

J is TRBJ1-5 and V is TRBV19; a weak D match, TRBD1 (6 bases). V gave up 5 bases and J gave up 0 bases, with 11 bases separating them. CDR3 length: 15 residues. Per the germline V gene, CDR1 is LNHDA and CDR2 is SQIVND (reference sequence). CDR3 loop: CASSQGTFSNQPQHF. The CDR3, as DNA: TGTGCCAGTAGTCAGGGGACGTTTAGCAATCAGCCCCAGCATTTT.